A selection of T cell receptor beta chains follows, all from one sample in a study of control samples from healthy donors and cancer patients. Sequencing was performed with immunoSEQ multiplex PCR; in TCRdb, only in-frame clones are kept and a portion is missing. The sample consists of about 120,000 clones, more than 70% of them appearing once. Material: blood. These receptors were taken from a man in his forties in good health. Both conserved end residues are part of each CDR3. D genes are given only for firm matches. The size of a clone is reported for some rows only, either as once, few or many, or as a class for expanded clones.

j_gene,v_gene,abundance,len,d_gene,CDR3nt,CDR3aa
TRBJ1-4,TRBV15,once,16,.,TGTGCCACCAGTCCTAGATGGACTCCCGGTAATGAAAAACTGTTTTTT,CATSPRWTPGNEKLFF
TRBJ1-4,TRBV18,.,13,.,TGTGCCAGCTCCCCCGGACAGAATGAAAAACTGTTTTTT,CASSPGQNEKLFF
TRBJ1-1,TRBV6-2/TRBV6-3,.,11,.,TGTGCCAGCAGTTACTGGGCTGAAGCTTTCTTT,CASSYWAEAFF
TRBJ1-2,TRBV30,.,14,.,TGTGCCTGGAGTGTCTCGGGGGGGGTCGGAGGCTACACCTTC,CAWSVSGGVGGYTF
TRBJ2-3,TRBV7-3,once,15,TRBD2,TGTGCCAGCAGCTATAGCGGGGTGAGCACAGATACGCAGTATTTT,CASSYSGVSTDTQYF
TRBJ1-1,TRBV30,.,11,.,TGTGCCTGGGACTATGGGACAGAAGCTTTCTTT,CAWDYGTEAFF
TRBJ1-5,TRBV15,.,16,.,TGTGCCACCAGCAGAGATCTTTCCCGCAGCAATCAGCCCCAGCATTTT,CATSRDLSRSNQPQHF
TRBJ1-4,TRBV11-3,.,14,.,TGTGCCAGCAGCCAGGGCAGGGGAAATGAAAAACTGTTTTTT,CASSQGRGNEKLFF
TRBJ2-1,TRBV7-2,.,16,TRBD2,TGTGCCAGCACCCCCCCGGGACTAGCGGGGGGGCGGGAGCAGTTCTTC,CASTPPGLAGGREQFF
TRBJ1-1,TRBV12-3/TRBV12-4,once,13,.,TGTGCCAGCAGTTTTGGGGGAAACACTGAAGCTTTCTTT,CASSFGGNTEAFF
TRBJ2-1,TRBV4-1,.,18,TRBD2,TGCGCCAGCAGCCAAGATCGGGCCGCTAGCGGGGCGGCGAATGAGCAGTTCTTC,CASSQDRAASGAANEQFF
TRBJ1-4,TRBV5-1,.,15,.,TGCGCCAGCAGCTTGGAAGGACTGGGGGGTGAAAAACTGTTTTTT,CASSLEGLGGEKLFF
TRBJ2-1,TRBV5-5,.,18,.,TGTGCCAGCAGCTTGGCGGATCTACGGCAGGGGGGTTACAATGAGCAGTTCTTC,CASSLADLRQGGYNEQFF
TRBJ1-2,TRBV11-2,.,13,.,TGTGCCAGCAGGAAGCGAGGGGAGTGGGGCTACACCTTC,CASRKRGEWGYTF
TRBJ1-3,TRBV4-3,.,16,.,TGCGCCAGCAGCCAGGAGGCCCGGGGCTTTGGAAACACCATATATTTT,CASSQEARGFGNTIYF
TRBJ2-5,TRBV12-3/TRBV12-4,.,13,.,TGTGCCAGCAGTTTGGGGGAGGCGGAGACCCAGTACTTC,CASSLGEAETQYF